The 8 T cell receptor beta chains listed next were all sequenced from one sample in a study of identical twins. TCRdb analysed the 5' RACE reads with MiXCR anew, one entry per CDR3 protein. This sample carries some 760,000 distinct CDR3 sequences, roughly 18% of them seen once, and the ten largest clones take 10% to 15%. The same specimen was also included in a second study, on T cells expressing NK-cell markers.

The sample comprised PBMCs. The receptors shown here come from a young woman in good health.

The chain uses TRBV20-1 and TRBJ2-2; TRBD2 matches at 13 bases. Germline CDR1 DFQATT, CDR2 SNEGSKA (reference sequence). The CDR3 extends over 15 amino acids. The J segment lost 7 bases and the V segment lost 3 bases, leaving 5 bases of the junction unmatched. CDR3 in amino acids: CSASGLAGEGGELFF. CDR3 nucleotides: TGCAGTGCTAGCGGACTAGCGGGAGAGGGCGGGGAGCTGTTTTTT.

This clonotype came up a few times. The V call is TRBV25-1, the J call TRBJ2-7; D may be TRBD2 (6 bases). The V gene lost 6 bases and the J gene lost 0 bases, with 12 bases spanning the gap. Per germline, CDR1 MGHDK and CDR2 SYGVNS. The CDR3 has 14 residues. CDR3: CASRQATSSYEQYF. The CDR3 DNA follows: TGTGCCAGCAGACAAGCGACTAGCTCCTACGAGCAGTACTTC.

Here the CDR3 reads CASPRDTSNEQFF. The DNA for the CDR3 is TGTGCCTCTCCCCGGGACACCAGCAATGAGCAGTTCTTC. This chain connects TRBV28 to TRBJ2-1; possibly TRBD1 for D (6 bases). Trimming cost V 11 bases and J 6 bases, with 17 bases left between them. This CDR3 has 13 amino acids. The V gene's germline CDR1 is MDHEN and CDR2 SYDVKM.

In DNA, the CDR3 is TGCGCCAGCAGCCCCAGGGACAGTAGCTATGGCTACACCTTC. Translating gives CASSPRDSSYGYTF. The rearrangement links TRBV5-1 to TRBJ1-2, with 7 bases identical to TRBD1. The CDR3 totals 14 residues. CDR1 and CDR2 from the germline V gene are SGHRS and YFSETQ. V gave up 4 bases and J gave up 4 bases; unmatched junction bases: 7.

The rearrangement uses TRBV9 and TRBJ1-4, with TRBD1 identical over 9 bases. The CDR3 length is 14 residues. The trim removed 3 bases at V and 4 bases at J, leaving 1 base unmatched. Germline values: CDR1 SGDLS, CDR2 YYNGEE. CDR3 DNA sequence: TGTGCCAGCAGCGCGACAGGGGGTAATGAAAAACTGTTTTTT. Residues: CASSATGGNEKLFF.

The V call is TRBV12-3 or TRBV12-4, the J call TRBJ2-7, with 9 bases lining up with TRBD1. The CDR3 contains 14 residues. After removal of 8 bases from V and 3 bases from J, the junction contained 8 bases not matched to a gene. CDR3 sequence (DNA): TGTGCCAGCGCAAACTGGGACAGGGACTACGAGCAGTACTTC. Amino acid sequence: CASANWDRDYEQYF.

This sequence joins TRBV29-1 and TRBJ2-1; D gene uncertain. CDR3 length: 12 amino acids. Germline CDR1 is SQVTM and CDR2 is ANQGSEA. V was shortened by 4 bases and J by 5 bases, with 9 bases between the two germline ends. In nucleotides, the CDR3 is TGCAGCGTTGCTGTAAATGACAATGAGCAGTTCTTC. This gives the protein CSVAVNDNEQFF.

This clonotype was detected only a few times. The genes are TRBV6-1 and TRBJ2-3; D is ambiguous. CDR1 and CDR2 from the germline V gene are MNHNS and SASEGT. Trimming pared 6 bases from V and 6 bases from J, leaving 16 bases between. The CDR3 extends over 14 amino acids. In nucleotides, the CDR3 is TGTGCCAGCAGCTTGATCGTGGAGAGTGATACGCAGTATTTT. Amino acid sequence: CASSLIVESDTQYF.